These 17 T cell receptor beta chains originate from one sample sequenced in a study of T cells in Graves' hyperthyroidism and ophthalmopathy. Researchers took RNA transcripts and amplified the TCR beta CDR3 regions from them. TCR CDR3 underwent first-round RT-PCR with the HTBI primer set. TCRdb fed the multiplex PCR reads into MiXCR, producing one record per CDR3 protein. This table holds some 180,000 distinct CDR3 sequences, 15% to 20% found once. Source material: blood. These receptor sequences come from a woman between 45 and 60 years old with Graves' hyperthyroidism.

This clonotype was detected ten times or more. The V and J genes are TRBV6-1 and TRBJ1-1; TRBD1 agrees at 8 bases. V lost 6 bases, J lost 5 bases, and 5 bases stayed unmatched. Germline CDR1 is MNHNS and CDR2 is SASEGT. This CDR3 has 13 residues. In DNA, the CDR3 is TGTGCCAGCAGCGACAGGGGAGTGACTGAAGCTTTCTTT. Translation gives CASSDRGVTEAFF.

This clonotype has at least ten counts. CDR3 sequence: CASSLEDSVNTEAFF. CDR3 coding DNA: TGCGCCAGCAGCTTAGAAGACAGCGTGAACACTGAAGCTTTCTTT. This chain links TRBV5-1 with TRBJ1-1, with D tentatively TRBD1 (5 bases). The CDR3 spans 15 residues. Trimming pared 2 bases from V and 0 bases from J, leaving 11 bases between. Looked up from germline, CDR1 is SGHRS and CDR2 is YFSETQ.

This clonotype was recorded at least ten times. The genes are TRBV15 and TRBJ2-5; 9 nucleotides match TRBD2. J was trimmed by 2 bases and V by 9 bases; bases with no gene match: 4. Germline V gene lookup returns CDR1 LNHNV and CDR2 YYDKDF (reference sequence). The length of the CDR3 is 13 residues. The CDR3 nucleotides are TGTGCCACTGTAGCGGGAGCTCAAGAGACCCAGTACTTC. Its translation is CATVAGAQETQYF.

This clonotype has at least ten counts. This chain joins TRBV6-1 and TRBJ1-1; TRBD1 matches 10 bases. V gave up 6 bases and J gave up 7 bases; unmatched junction bases: 8. The germline gives CDR1 MNHNS, CDR2 SASEGT. The CDR3 runs 14 residues. The chain's CDR3 is CASSIRQGASEAFF. CDR3 nucleotides: TGTGCCAGCAGCATACGACAGGGGGCTAGTGAAGCTTTCTTT.

Ten or more counts support this clonotype. The V gene is TRBV20-1, the J gene TRBJ2-7; the D gene is possibly TRBD2 (6 bases). Germline V gene lookup returns CDR1 DFQATT and CDR2 SNEGSKA (reference sequence). With 6 bases removed from V and 2 bases from J, the gap between germline ends came to 14 bases. The CDR3 spans 13 residues. CDR3 nucleotide sequence: TGCAGTGCGATTCTAGCGCAACCCTACGAGCAGTACTTC. As protein: CSAILAQPYEQYF.

The table lists this clonotype with many counts. V gene TRBV14 combines with J gene TRBJ2-1; 11 bases fit TRBD2. J gave up 4 bases and V 1 base, and 0 bases lay outside the gene matches. Looked up from germline, CDR1 is SGHDN and CDR2 is FVKESK. The CDR3 sequence is 15 residues long. DNA for the CDR3: TGTGCCAGCAGCCAAGTAGCGGGGGGGTACAATGAGCAGTTCTTC. Protein product: CASSQVAGGYNEQFF.

This clonotype is judged hyperexpanded. This chain links TRBV12-3 or TRBV12-4 with TRBJ1-2; D gene unclear. The CDR3 length is 13 residues. The V end lost 6 bases, the J end lost 3 bases, and 11 bases lay between the germline ends. CDR3 DNA: TGTGCCAGCAGCGCACAGCCTCACTATGGCTACACCTTC. Its translation: CASSAQPHYGYTF.

The chain employs TRBV6-1 and TRBJ1-1, with a tentative D call TRBD1 (5 bases). Trimming shortened V by 7 bases and J by 0 bases, and 12 bases separated the two germline ends. The CDR3 has 14 residues. Germline V gene data show CDR1 as MNHNS and CDR2 as SASEGT. The CDR3 nucleotides are TGTGCCAGCAAGAGTGGGGCCCTGAACACTGAAGCTTTCTTT. Translated, it gives CASKSGALNTEAFF.

In its sample, this clonotype was seen many times. This chain joins TRBV6-6 and TRBJ1-2, with D tentatively TRBD1 (5 bases). This CDR3 is built from 17 residues. The ends were cut back, 1 base at V and 0 bases at J, with 15 bases in the middle. CDR1 MNHNY and CDR2 SVGAGI come from the germline V gene (reference sequence). The CDR3 coding sequence is TGTGCCAGCAGTTACTTATCCCCGCTGACAGCTAACTATGGCTACACCTTC. Translation gives CASSYLSPLTANYGYTF.

This clonotype was seen more than once but under ten times. V gene TRBV11-2 combines with J gene TRBJ1-3, with a possible D match to TRBD1 (6 bases). Between the trimmed V and J ends, which lost 5 bases and 1 base, there was a span of 12 bases. The germline CDR1 and CDR2 sequences are SGHAT and FQNNGV. The CDR3 is made up of 15 amino acids. CDR3: CASSGVRGSGNTIYF. The CDR3 DNA follows: TGTGCCAGCAGCGGAGTTAGGGGGTCTGGAAACACCATATATTTT.

The J gene is TRBJ2-5, the V gene TRBV10-3, with 7 bases fitting TRBD2. The ends lost 4 bases at V and 1 base at J; junction bases unmatched: 0. The CDR3 extends over 13 amino acids. CDR1 is ENHRY and CDR2 is SYGVKD in the germline V gene. The CDR3 is CAISGEGQETQYF. CDR3 DNA: TGTGCCATCAGTGGGGAGGGCCAAGAGACCCAGTACTTC.

V usage is TRBV4-3 and J usage is TRBJ1-4; unclear D gene. The germline CDR1 and CDR2 sequences are LGHNA and YSLEER. The CDR3 consists of 15 residues. Between the trimmed V and J ends, which lost 0 bases and 3 bases, there was a span of 8 bases. CDR3 amino acids: CASSQETESNEKLFF. The CDR3 nucleotides read TGCGCCAGCAGCCAAGAGACGGAGTCTAATGAAAAACTGTTTTTT.

This clonotype was recorded many times. This chain uses TRBV29-1 with TRBJ2-7; the D is unclear. This CDR3 has 13 amino acids. The germline V gene has CDR1 SQVTM and CDR2 ANQGSEA. Trimming stripped 1 base from V and 0 bases from J, with 7 bases between. CDR3 sequence: CSVEVENSYEQYF. The CDR3 bases are TGCAGCGTTGAAGTAGAGAACTCCTACGAGCAGTACTTC.

This clonotype has at least ten counts. The chain combines TRBV20-1 with TRBJ2-5, with D hard to call. The CDR3 sequence is 14 residues long. V was clipped by 6 bases and J by 0 bases, with 14 bases between them. CDR1 is DFQATT and CDR2 is SNEGSKA in the germline V gene (reference sequence). CDR3 residues: CSAVPESDQETQYF. Here the CDR3 DNA reads TGCAGTGCCGTCCCTGAGTCGGACCAAGAGACCCAGTACTTC.

This clonotype was detected ten times or more. The chain joins TRBV5-8 to TRBJ1-2; D unresolved. Trimming left V 1 base short and J 5 bases short, with 3 bases between. The CDR3 length is 11 residues. The germline V gene has CDR1 SGHTS and CDR2 YDEGEE. CDR3 nucleotides: TGTGCCAGCAGCTTGCTATATGGCTACACCTTC. Protein: CASSLLYGYTF. The entire variable domain, with the rest obtained from reference TRBV5-8 and TRBJ1-2, is as follows: EAGVTQSPTHLIKTRGQQATLRCSPISGHTSVYWYQQALGLGLQFLLWYDEGEERNRGNFPPRFSGRQFPNYSSELNVNALELEDSALYLCASSLLYGYTFGSGTRLTVV.

The sample holds many counts of this clonotype. This chain joins TRBV6-5 and TRBJ1-1; D not resolved. Germline V gene sequence: CDR1 MNHEY, CDR2 SVGAGI. The ends were cut back, 0 bases at V and 3 bases at J, with 8 bases in the middle. CDR3 length: 14 residues. CDR3 DNA: TGTGCCAGCAGTTACTCATCCAGGCACACTGAAGCTTTCTTT. Translating gives CASSYSSRHTEAFF.

This clonotype was observed many times. This chain uses TRBV12-3 or TRBV12-4 with TRBJ1-5, with D uncertain. This CDR3 spans 16 amino acids. Trimming left V 1 base short and J 0 bases short, with 10 bases between. The CDR3 sequence is CASSLGGPYSNQPQHF. The CDR3 DNA sequence: TGTGCCAGCAGTTTAGGAGGGCCATATAGCAATCAGCCCCAGCATTTT.